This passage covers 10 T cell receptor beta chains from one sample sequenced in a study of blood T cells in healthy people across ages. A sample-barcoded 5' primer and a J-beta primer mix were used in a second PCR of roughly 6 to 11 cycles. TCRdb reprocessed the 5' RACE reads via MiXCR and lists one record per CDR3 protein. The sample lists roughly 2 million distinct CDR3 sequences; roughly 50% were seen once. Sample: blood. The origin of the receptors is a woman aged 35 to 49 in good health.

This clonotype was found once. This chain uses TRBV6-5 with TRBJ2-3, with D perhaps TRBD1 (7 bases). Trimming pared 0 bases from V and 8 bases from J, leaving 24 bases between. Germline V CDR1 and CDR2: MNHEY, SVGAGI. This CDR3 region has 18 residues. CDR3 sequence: CASSYSISAGGPRVTQYF. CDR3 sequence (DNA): TGTGCCAGCAGTTACTCGATCTCCGCAGGGGGGCCCAGAGTTACGCAGTATTTT.

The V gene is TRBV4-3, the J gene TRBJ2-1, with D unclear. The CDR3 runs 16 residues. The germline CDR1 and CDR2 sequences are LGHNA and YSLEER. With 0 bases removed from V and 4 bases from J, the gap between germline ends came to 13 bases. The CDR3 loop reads CASSQEVSHVYNEQFF. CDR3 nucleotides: TGCGCCAGCAGCCAAGAAGTCTCCCACGTATACAATGAGCAGTTCTTC.

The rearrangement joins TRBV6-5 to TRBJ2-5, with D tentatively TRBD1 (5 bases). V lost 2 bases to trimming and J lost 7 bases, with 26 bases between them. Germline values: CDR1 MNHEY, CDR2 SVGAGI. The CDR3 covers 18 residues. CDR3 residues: CASSYEQRTQGDQGTQYF. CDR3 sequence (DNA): TGTGCCAGCAGTTACGAACAAAGGACCCAAGGGGATCAGGGGACCCAGTACTTC.

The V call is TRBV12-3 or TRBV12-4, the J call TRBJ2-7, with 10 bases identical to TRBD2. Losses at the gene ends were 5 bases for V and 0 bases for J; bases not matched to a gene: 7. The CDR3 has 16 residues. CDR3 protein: CASSRTSGYLSYEQYF. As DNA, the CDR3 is TGTGCCAGCAGTAGGACTAGCGGATACCTCTCCTACGAGCAGTACTTC.

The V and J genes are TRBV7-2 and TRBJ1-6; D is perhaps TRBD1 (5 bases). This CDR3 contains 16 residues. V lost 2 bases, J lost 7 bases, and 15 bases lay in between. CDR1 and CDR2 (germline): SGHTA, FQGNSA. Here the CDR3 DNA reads TGTGCCAGCAGCTTAAATGGTGGCGGGACGAATTCACCCCTCCACTTT. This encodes CASSLNGGGTNSPLHF.

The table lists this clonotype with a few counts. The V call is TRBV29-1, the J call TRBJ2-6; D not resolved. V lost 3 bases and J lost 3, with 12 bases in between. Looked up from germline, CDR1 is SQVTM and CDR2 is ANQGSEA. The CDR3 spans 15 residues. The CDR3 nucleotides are TGCAGCGTTGAGGGAAGGACGTTTGGGGCCAACGTCCTGACTTTC. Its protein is CSVEGRTFGANVLTF. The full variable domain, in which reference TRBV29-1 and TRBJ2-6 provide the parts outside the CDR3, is SAVISQKPSRDICQRGTSLTIQCQVDSQVTMMFWYRQQPGQSLTLIATANQGSEATYESGFVIDKFPISRPNLTFSTLTVSNMSPEDSSIYLCSVEGRTFGANVLTFGAGSRLTVL.

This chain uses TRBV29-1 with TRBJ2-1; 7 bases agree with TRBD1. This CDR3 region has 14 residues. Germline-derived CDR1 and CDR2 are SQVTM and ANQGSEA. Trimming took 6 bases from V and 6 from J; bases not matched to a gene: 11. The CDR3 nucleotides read TGCAGCGTGCCACGGGACAGCACCCCCAATGAGCAGTTCTTC. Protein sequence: CSVPRDSTPNEQFF.

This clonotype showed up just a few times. The CDR3 nucleotides are TGTGCCAGCAGTTTATTCCACATGGTTGGTGGCTACGAGCAGTACTTC. It specifies CASSLFHMVGGYEQYF. V usage is TRBV27 and J usage is TRBJ2-7, with no clear D. Germline lookup yields CDR1 MNHEY and CDR2 SMNVEV (reference sequence). The CDR3 totals 16 residues. Trimming took off 1 base at V and 3 bases at J, with 16 bases between the two ends.

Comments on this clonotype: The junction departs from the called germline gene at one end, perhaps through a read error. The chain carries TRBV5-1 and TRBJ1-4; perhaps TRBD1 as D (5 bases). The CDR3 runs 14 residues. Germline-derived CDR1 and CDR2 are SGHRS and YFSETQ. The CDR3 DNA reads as TGTGCCAGCAGCCTGGGGGAATGGAGTGAAAAACTGTTTTTT. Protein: CASSLGEWSEKLFF.

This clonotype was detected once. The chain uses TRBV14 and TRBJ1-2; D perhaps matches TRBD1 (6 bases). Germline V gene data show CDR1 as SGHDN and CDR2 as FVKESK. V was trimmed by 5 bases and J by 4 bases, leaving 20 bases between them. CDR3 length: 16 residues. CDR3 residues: CASSSQGGSNVYGYTF. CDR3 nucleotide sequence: TGTGCCAGCAGCTCCCAAGGGGGTTCCAACGTCTATGGCTACACCTTC.